The 23 T cell receptor beta chains presented below share a single source sample, sequenced in a study of blood T cell repertoires in COVID-19. The repertoire was sequenced with immunoSEQ multiplex PCR; TCRdb's copy has only in-frame clones and lacks some. The sample carries roughly 180,000 clones, approximately 84% recorded once. The sequenced material came from PBMCs or T cells enriched from blood (not recorded which). The receptors were sampled from a woman in her 40s with acute COVID-19.

The chain uses TRBV18 and TRBJ1-6; perhaps TRBD1 as D (5 bases). The CDR3 runs 16 residues. V was trimmed by 2 bases and J by 5 bases, leaving 13 bases between them. CDR1 KGHSH and CDR2 LQKENI come from the germline V gene. The CDR3 DNA reads as TGTGCCAGCTCACCAGGGGGGACTTTCAATAATTCACCCCTCCACTTT. Translated: CASSPGGTFNNSPLHF.

This chain connects TRBV28 to TRBJ1-6, with no clear D. V was trimmed by 6 bases and J by 5 bases, leaving 14 bases between them. Germline loops: CDR1 MDHEN, CDR2 SYDVKM. The CDR3 totals 15 residues. CDR3 sequence: CASRRSSGNNSPLHF. The CDR3 DNA follows: TGTGCCAGCAGGCGGTCCTCGGGGAATAATTCACCCCTCCACTTT.

In its sample, this clone was seen a few times. J is TRBJ2-1 and V is TRBV7-9, with TRBD2 identical over 7 bases. Germline V lookup: CDR1 SEHNR, CDR2 FQNEAQ (reference sequence). V dropped 10 bases and J dropped 4; count of bases not matched to a gene: 10. The CDR3 has 14 residues. CDR3 amino acids: CAISRRGEYNEQFF. In DNA, the CDR3 is TGTGCCATCTCACGCCGGGGGGAATACAATGAGCAGTTCTTC. The full variable domain, in which reference TRBV7-9 and TRBJ2-1 provide the parts outside the CDR3, is DTGVSQNPRHKITKRGQNVTFRCDPISEHNRLYWYRQTLGQGPEFLTYFQNEAQLEKSRLLSDRFSAERPKGSFSTLEIQRTEQGDSAMYLCAISRRGEYNEQFFGPGTRLTVL.

To note about this clone: Other DNA sequences from this sample encode an identical CDR3 as well. This sequence joins TRBV3-1 (or the pseudogene TRBV3-2) and TRBJ1-2, with 7 bases that match TRBD1. CDR3 length equals 15 residues. The V segment lost 1 base and the J segment 4 bases; nucleotides outside the gene matches: 6. CDR1 is LGHDT and CDR2 is YNNKEL in the germline V gene (reference sequence). CDR3 region: CASSQGQGGGYGYTF. The CDR3 DNA follows: TGTGCCAGCAGCCAAGGACAGGGTGGTGGCTATGGCTACACCTTC.

The chain joins TRBV6-1 to TRBJ2-2; 8 bases align to TRBD1. Trimming removed 4 bases from V and 0 bases from J; junction bases left unmatched: 4. Germline CDR1 and CDR2: MNHNS and SASEGT. The CDR3 consists of 16 residues. The CDR3 bases are TGTGCCAGCAGTGTTATGACAGGGGCGAACACCGGGGAGCTGTTTTTT. This translates into CASSVMTGANTGELFF.

V usage is TRBV5-6 and J usage is TRBJ2-7; 11 nucleotides match TRBD2. Germline V gene data show CDR1 as SGHDT and CDR2 as YYEEEE. CDR3 length equals 14 residues. Unmatched junction bases numbered 3, after V lost 3 bases and J lost 4 bases. The CDR3 protein is CASSSGLAAYEQYF. CDR3 in DNA: TGTGCCAGCAGCTCGGGACTAGCGGCTTACGAGCAGTACTTC.

The J gene is TRBJ2-2, the V gene TRBV3-1 (or the pseudogene TRBV3-2); D not certain. The CDR3 is 14 amino acids. V shed 4 bases and J shed 2 bases, with 8 bases lying between them. Germline V CDR1 and CDR2: LGHDT, YNNKEL (reference sequence). DNA for the CDR3: TGTGCCAGCAGCCTACACGTTAACACCGGGGAGCTGTTTTTT. Translating gives CASSLHVNTGELFF.

This chain joins TRBV5-6 and TRBJ1-2; D not resolved. This CDR3 spans 16 amino acids. Germline CDR1 reads SGHDT; CDR2 reads YYEEEE. Between the trimmed V and J ends, which lost 6 bases and 1 base, there was a span of 19 bases. For the CDR3, the DNA is TGTGCCAGCATCAGGTCTGGTGTTATCGGTAACTATGGCTACACCTTC. This translates into CASIRSGVIGNYGYTF.

This clone was seen at least ten times. The chain is built from TRBV12-3 or TRBV12-4 and TRBJ1-1; D is perhaps TRBD1 (5 bases). The CDR3 runs 13 residues. Trimming took off 6 bases at V and 4 bases at J, with 12 bases between the two ends. CDR3 protein: CASSAGPGTEAFF. CDR3 DNA sequence: TGTGCCAGCAGCGCGGGGCCGGGCACTGAAGCTTTCTTT.

The chain uses TRBV7-9 and TRBJ1-2; possible D gene TRBD1, 6 bases. CDR3 size: 12 residues. Trimming took 2 bases from V and 14 from J, leaving 15 bases between them. CDR1 is SEHNR and CDR2 is FQNEAQ in the germline V gene (reference sequence). This CDR3 reads CASSLTDRPYTF. The CDR3 DNA reads TGTGCCAGCAGCTTAACCGACAGGCCGTATACCTTC.

This clone was observed a few times. This rearrangement joins TRBV6-2 or TRBV6-3 to TRBJ2-7, with 9 bases fitting TRBD2. Germline trimming cut 2 bases from V and 0 bases from J; bases unmatched to any gene: 8. The germline CDR1 and CDR2 sequences are MNHEY and SVGEGT. CDR3 length: 17 amino acids. The CDR3 nucleotides are TGTGCCAGCAGTTACGGATCGGGCGGGAGGGCCTCCTACGAGCAGTACTTC. This sequence encodes CASSYGSGGRASYEQYF.

This rearrangement joins TRBV5-1 to TRBJ1-1; TRBD1 aligns across 8 bases. Germline lookup yields CDR1 SGHRS and CDR2 YFSETQ. The CDR3 totals 16 residues. V shed 4 bases and J 4 bases; nucleotides not matched to a gene: 12. CDR3 DNA: TGCGCCAGCAGCCCTACAGGACAGGGTTTGGTCACTGAAGCTTTCTTT. It specifies CASSPTGQGLVTEAFF.

The genes are TRBV11-3 and TRBJ2-3, with a possible D match to TRBD1 (6 bases). Germline V gene lookup returns CDR1 SGHNT and CDR2 YENEEA. The CDR3 is 17 amino acids. Trimming removed 5 bases from V and 0 bases from J, with 18 bases in between. The DNA of the CDR3 is TGTGCCAGCAGCCACCAGGGGCAGTTGGCTAGCACAGATACGCAGTATTTT. It codes for CASSHQGQLASTDTQYF. The full variable domain, in which reference TRBV11-3 and TRBJ2-3 provide the parts outside the CDR3, is EAGVVQSPRYKIIEKKQPVAFWCNPISGHNTLYWYLQNLGQGPELLIRYENEEAVDDSQLPKDRFSAERLKGVDSTLKIQPAELGDSAVYLCASSHQGQLASTDTQYFGPGTRLTVL.

This chain links TRBV21-1 with TRBJ2-3; TRBD1 was called by the table and not checked on the DNA. TRBV21-1 is tagged as a pseudogene. This CDR3 comprises 16 residues. The CDR3 reads CASGTGTGPSTDTQYF. CDR3 DNA sequence: TGTGCCAGCGGGACCGGGACAGGGCCTAGCACAGATACGCAGTATTTT.

The chain is built from TRBV5-1 and TRBJ1-3; D might be TRBD1 (5 bases). The CDR3 is 17 residues long. The germline gives CDR1 SGHRS, CDR2 YFSETQ. Trimming stripped 2 bases from V and 0 bases from J, with 15 bases between. In DNA, the CDR3 is TGCGCCAGCAGCTTTTTGGCAGGGCGCCACTCTGGAAACACCATATATTTT. This codes for CASSFLAGRHSGNTIYF. Full variable domain (outside the CDR3, taken from reference TRBV5-1 and TRBJ1-3): KAGVTQTPRYLIKTRGQQVTLSCSPISGHRSVSWYQQTPGQGLQFLFEYFSETQRNKGNFPGRFSGRQFSNSRSEMNVSTLELGDSALYLCASSFLAGRHSGNTIYFGEGSWLTVV.

The chain is built from TRBV20-1 and TRBJ2-1; 7 nucleotides align to TRBD2. Germline CDR1 is DFQATT and CDR2 is SNEGSKA (reference sequence). The V and J ends lost 3 bases and 0 bases, in that order; junction bases with no gene match: 14. The length of the CDR3 is 18 residues. The DNA of the CDR3 is TGCAGTGCTAGTTCCGATCAGCGGGGCCACGGCTCCTACAATGAGCAGTTCTTC. Protein sequence: CSASSDQRGHGSYNEQFF.

The J gene is TRBJ1-1, the V gene TRBV3-1 (or the pseudogene TRBV3-2); D uncertain. CDR1 and CDR2 (germline): LGHDT, YNNKEL (reference sequence). The V gene lost 4 bases and the J gene lost 1 base, with 13 bases spanning the gap. The CDR3 spans 15 residues. The CDR3 here is CASSPTPGENTEAFF. DNA for the CDR3: TGTGCCAGCAGCCCAACCCCCGGGGAGAACACTGAAGCTTTCTTT.

The chain has TRBV2 and TRBJ2-7; 10 bases agree with TRBD2. CDR3 length: 13 amino acids. The V and J ends lost 8 bases and 4 bases, in that order; junction bases with no gene match: 5. Per germline, CDR1 SNHLY and CDR2 FYNNEI. CDR3 in amino acids: CASGASGGYEQYF. The CDR3 DNA sequence: TGTGCCAGCGGGGCTAGCGGGGGATACGAGCAGTACTTC.

The rearrangement joins TRBV2 to TRBJ2-5, with 8 bases identical to TRBD2. CDR1 SNHLY and CDR2 FYNNEI come from the germline V gene. This CDR3 is built from 16 residues. Trimming removed 6 bases from V and 4 bases from J; junction bases left unmatched: 13. The chain's CDR3 is CASRRSGVFRVETQYF. In nucleotides, the CDR3 is TGTGCCAGCAGACGTAGCGGGGTATTTAGGGTAGAGACCCAGTACTTC.

This clone was seen just once. The chain employs TRBV6-4 and TRBJ2-2, with 8 positions matching TRBD2. The CDR3 length is 15 residues. Germline V gives CDR1 MRHNA, CDR2 SNTAGT. V trimming: 7 bases; J trimming: 3 bases; junction bases outside the gene matches: 7. As DNA, the CDR3 is TGTGCCAGCACTGAGAGAGCGGGAGACACCGGGGAGCTGTTTTTT. This encodes CASTERAGDTGELFF.

This clone was recorded only once. The chain couples TRBV7-3 to TRBJ2-2, with 12 bases aligning to TRBD2. The CDR3 covers 20 residues. V lost 5 bases, J lost 4 bases, and 17 bases stayed unmatched. CDR1 is SGHTA, CDR2 FQGTGA, per germline. Here the CDR3 DNA reads TGTGCCAGCAGCCCAAACCCAGGGCCTAGCGGGAGGGCCCCCACCGGGGAGCTGTTTTTT. Its translation: CASSPNPGPSGRAPTGELFF.

The V gene is TRBV7-2, the J gene TRBJ1-5; D is unresolved. Trimming pared 1 base from V and 2 bases from J, leaving 9 bases between. This CDR3 region has 15 residues. The germline CDR1 and CDR2 sequences are SGHTA and FQGNSA. The CDR3 DNA reads TGTGCCAGCAGCTTAGGGACTCAGGGCAATCAGCCCCAGCATTTT. The encoded protein is CASSLGTQGNQPQHF.

This clone was counted only a few times. CDR3 sequence reads: CASSPTRGSYNEQFF. As DNA, the CDR3 is TGTGCCAGCAGTCCCACTAGAGGCTCCTACAATGAGCAGTTCTTC. The rearrangement links TRBV6-4 to TRBJ2-1; a weak D match, TRBD2 (5 bases). Germline V lookup: CDR1 MRHNA, CDR2 SNTAGT. V was cut by 5 bases and J by 0 bases, with 11 bases left in between. The CDR3 has 15 residues.